The present T cell receptor (beta chain) was sequenced within a study of T cell responses to AZD1222 COVID-19 vaccine. V was trimmed by 3 bases and J by 2 bases, leaving 12 bases between them. This CDR3 has 15 amino acids. Germline V CDR1 and CDR2: LNHDA, SQIVND (reference sequence). Notes on this clone: Its antigen is unknown.

Profiled with immunoSEQ multiplex PCR; TCRdb holds only in-frame clones, not every one. Here the sample spans over 100,000 clones, about 86% being singletons. Study observations and caveats: Donors in the cohort were predominantly white British and more often female, and clonal diversity was possibly underestimated. None of the repertoires were sampled until the peak T cell response had passed.

This material consisted of peripheral blood, taken on day 0 of AZD1222 vaccination. This sequence was found in an adult in good health. The chain employs TRBV19 and TRBJ2-3; D may be TRBD1 (6 bases). The CDR3 DNA is TGTGCCAGTAGTATTGAGGGACACGCCACAGATACGCAGTATTTT. It yields the protein CASSIEGHATDTQYF.